This T cell receptor (beta chain) was sequenced in a study of tissue T cells after allogeneic stem cell transplantation. The CDR3 is made up of 15 amino acids. Germline V CDR1 and CDR2: SGHVS, FNYEAQ. With 1 base clipped from V and 11 bases from J, the junction kept 8 bases outside the gene matches. Some clones are missing from TCRdb's copy, which holds only in-frame ones; the method was immunoSEQ multiplex PCR. In the table there are more than 1,000 clones, under 75% of which are singletons. The TCR originated in a male patient of 60 years or more with steroid-refractory graft-versus-host disease after an allogeneic stem cell transplant. Some T cells may possibly be graft donor cells. The specimen comprised spleen tissue, sampled at autopsy. The chain has TRBV7-6 and TRBJ1-6; 7 bases fit TRBD1. CDR3: CASSLGGSGGTPLHF. The CDR3 nucleotides read TGTGCCAGCAGCTTAGGGGGGTCAGGGGGGACACCCCTCCACTTT.